This is a list of T cell receptor beta chains from one sample in a study of blood T cell repertoires in COVID-19. Sequenced by immunoSEQ multiplex PCR; TCRdb stores in-frame clones only, minus some. The sample yields approximately 220,000 clones, around 84% seen once. Sequencing used PBMCs or T cells enriched from blood (not recorded which). The receptors were sampled from a woman aged 40 to 50 with acute COVID-19. Each CDR3 is given with its conserved first and last residue. A D gene is named only where the DNA matches it firmly. Not all rows give a size; the values are once, few, many and, for expanded clones, a class.

D gene: TRBD1
J gene: TRBJ1-3
V gene: TRBV19
clone size: once
CDR3 DNA: TGTGCCCCCGTGGACAGGGTGATCAACACCATATATTTT
CDR3 protein: CAPVDRVINTIYF

D gene: -
J gene: TRBJ2-7
V gene: TRBV28
clone size: -
CDR3 DNA: TGTGCCAGCAGGACAGGCACCTTGTACGAGCAGTACTTC
CDR3 protein: CASRTGTLYEQYF

D gene: TRBD2
J gene: TRBJ2-2
V gene: TRBV18
clone size: -
CDR3 DNA: TGTGCCAGCTCACCGGGGACTAGTGCGAACACCGGGGAGCTGTTTTTT
CDR3 protein: CASSPGTSANTGELFF

D gene: -
J gene: TRBJ1-6
V gene: TRBV2
clone size: once
CDR3 DNA: TGTGCCAGCAGTGATGCTCGAGGATCACCCCTCCACTTT
CDR3 protein: CASSDARGSPLHF

D gene: TRBD1
J gene: TRBJ1-2
V gene: TRBV20-1
clone size: -
CDR3 DNA: TGCAGTGCTAGTCCGGGACAGGGTGATATCTATGGCTACACCTTC
CDR3 protein: CSASPGQGDIYGYTF

D gene: -
J gene: TRBJ2-2
V gene: TRBV24-1
clone size: -
CDR3 DNA: TGTGCCACCAGTGATAGGATGGGAGTCTACACCGGGGAGCTGTTTTTT
CDR3 protein: CATSDRMGVYTGELFF

D gene: TRBD2
J gene: TRBJ2-4
V gene: TRBV5-4
clone size: -
CDR3 DNA: TGTGCCAGCAGCTCGCGTGGCGGGGGGGACATTCAGTACTTC
CDR3 protein: CASSSRGGGDIQYF

D gene: TRBD1
J gene: TRBJ1-5
V gene: TRBV14
clone size: few
CDR3 DNA: TGTGCCAGCAGCCAAGAACAGGGGGCCCTTAATCAGCCCCAGCATTTT
CDR3 protein: CASSQEQGALNQPQHF

D gene: TRBD2
J gene: TRBJ2-7
V gene: TRBV5-6
clone size: -
CDR3 DNA: TGTGCCAGCAGCTTGGGTTCTAGCGGGGGACTCTACGAGCAGTACTTC
CDR3 protein: CASSLGSSGGLYEQYF

D gene: TRBD1
J gene: TRBJ1-5
V gene: TRBV27
clone size: few
CDR3 DNA: TGTGCTACCCGAGGGGGCTGGGGCCAGCCCCAGCATTTT
CDR3 protein: CATRGGWGQPQHF

D gene: -
J gene: TRBJ2-7
V gene: TRBV9
clone size: -
CDR3 DNA: TGTGCCAGCAGCGTAGGAGCCAGGGCCTACGAGCAGTACTTC
CDR3 protein: CASSVGARAYEQYF

D gene: -
J gene: TRBJ2-3
V gene: TRBV7-2
clone size: -
CDR3 DNA: TGTGCCAGCAGCTTATTGCGGAGACGTGGAGATACGCAGTATTTT
CDR3 protein: CASSLLRRRGDTQYF

D gene: TRBD1
J gene: TRBJ1-2
V gene: TRBV27
clone size: -
CDR3 DNA: TGTGCCAGCAGAGGACTGACAGGGGCGGTCTATGGCTACACCTTC
CDR3 protein: CASRGLTGAVYGYTF

D gene: -
J gene: TRBJ1-1
V gene: TRBV9
clone size: -
CDR3 DNA: TGTGCCAGCAGCCCTTACGGACAGCGGACTGAAGCTTTCTTT
CDR3 protein: CASSPYGQRTEAFF

D gene: -
J gene: TRBJ1-3
V gene: TRBV3-1/TRBV3-2
clone size: -
CDR3 DNA: TGTGCCAGCAGCCAAGGGGGGGGCACTGGAAACACCATATATTTT
CDR3 protein: CASSQGGGTGNTIYF

D gene: -
J gene: TRBJ1-1
V gene: TRBV4-2
clone size: -
CDR3 DNA: TGTGCCAGCAGCCAAGATTGGAGGGGCGCCGACACTGAAGCTTTCTTT
CDR3 protein: CASSQDWRGADTEAFF

D gene: TRBD1
J gene: TRBJ2-7
V gene: TRBV29-1
clone size: once
CDR3 DNA: TGCAGCGCTGGACAGGCAGGCTACGAGCAGTACTTC
CDR3 protein: CSAGQAGYEQYF

D gene: TRBD1
J gene: TRBJ1-2
V gene: TRBV11-2
clone size: once
CDR3 DNA: TGTGCCAGCAGCTTAGGACAGGGGGACTATGGCTACACCTTC
CDR3 protein: CASSLGQGDYGYTF

D gene: TRBD1
J gene: TRBJ1-3
V gene: TRBV11-3
clone size: -
CDR3 DNA: TGTGCCAGCAGCTCACGGACAGGGACTGGAAACACCATATATTTT
CDR3 protein: CASSSRTGTGNTIYF

D gene: -
J gene: TRBJ1-2
V gene: TRBV28
clone size: -
CDR3 DNA: TGTGCCAGCAGTCCCCCGTCGAGGGGCTACACCTTC
CDR3 protein: CASSPPSRGYTF

D gene: -
J gene: TRBJ2-7
V gene: TRBV7-8
clone size: -
CDR3 DNA: TGTGCCAGCAGCTTAGGACCGACAGCTTACGAGCAGTACTTC
CDR3 protein: CASSLGPTAYEQYF

D gene: -
J gene: TRBJ2-7
V gene: TRBV12-3/TRBV12-4
clone size: once
CDR3 DNA: TGTGCCAGCAGTTTCGGCGGGGACTACGAGCAGTACTTC
CDR3 protein: CASSFGGDYEQYF

D gene: -
J gene: TRBJ1-5
V gene: TRBV5-5
clone size: -
CDR3 DNA: TGTGCCAGCAGCTTGCCCGGAGGCAATCAGCCCCAGCATTTT
CDR3 protein: CASSLPGGNQPQHF

D gene: -
J gene: TRBJ2-1
V gene: TRBV28
clone size: -
CDR3 DNA: TGTGCCAGCAGTTTGAGTTACTCCTACAATGAGCAGTTCTTC
CDR3 protein: CASSLSYSYNEQFF

D gene: TRBD1
J gene: TRBJ1-5
V gene: TRBV7-6
clone size: -
CDR3 DNA: TGTGCCAGCAGCTCAGGGGGTAATAATCAGCCCCAGCATTTT
CDR3 protein: CASSSGGNNQPQHF

D gene: TRBD2
J gene: TRBJ2-7
V gene: TRBV9
clone size: few
CDR3 DNA: TGTGCCAGCAGCGCTGGCGCCGGGACTAGCGGGAGAGGGAACTACGAGCAGTACTTC
CDR3 protein: CASSAGAGTSGRGNYEQYF

D gene: TRBD1
J gene: TRBJ2-7
V gene: TRBV19
clone size: -
CDR3 DNA: TGTGCCAGTAGTATGTGGGGACAGGGAGGCCACGAGCAGTACTTC
CDR3 protein: CASSMWGQGGHEQYF

D gene: TRBD1
J gene: TRBJ1-5
V gene: TRBV5-6
clone size: -
CDR3 DNA: TGTGCCAGCAGCGAGACGGGACAGGGTAATCAGCCCCAGCATTTT
CDR3 protein: CASSETGQGNQPQHF

D gene: -
J gene: TRBJ1-6
V gene: TRBV3-1/TRBV3-2
clone size: -
CDR3 DNA: TGTGCCAGCAGCCGCACAGGGTCGGGGTCACCCCTCCACTTT
CDR3 protein: CASSRTGSGSPLHF

D gene: -
J gene: TRBJ2-1
V gene: TRBV7-9
clone size: -
CDR3 DNA: TGTGCCAGCAGCCCAACGAGCTCCTACAATGAGCAGTTCTTC
CDR3 protein: CASSPTSSYNEQFF

D gene: -
J gene: TRBJ1-2
V gene: TRBV9
clone size: -
CDR3 DNA: TGTGCCAGCAGCGTTGGAGTTCCTAACTATGGCTACACCTTC
CDR3 protein: CASSVGVPNYGYTF

D gene: -
J gene: TRBJ1-1
V gene: TRBV2
clone size: -
CDR3 DNA: TGTGCCAGCCGTCCGATGGGGGGGTCAGGGGTATACACTGAAGCTTTCTTT
CDR3 protein: CASRPMGGSGVYTEAFF

D gene: -
J gene: TRBJ2-1
V gene: TRBV5-6
clone size: -
CDR3 DNA: TGTGCCAGCACCCTGACTCCAGACTCCTACAATGAGCAGTTCTTC
CDR3 protein: CASTLTPDSYNEQFF

D gene: -
J gene: TRBJ1-1
V gene: TRBV6-2/TRBV6-3
clone size: -
CDR3 DNA: TGTGCCAGCAGTTGGCAGGGGAGAGCTTTCTTT
CDR3 protein: CASSWQGRAFF

D gene: TRBD1
J gene: TRBJ1-5
V gene: TRBV19
clone size: -
CDR3 DNA: TGTGCCAGTAGTATAAAGGGGGGACAGAATAGCAATCAGCCCCAGCATTTT
CDR3 protein: CASSIKGGQNSNQPQHF

D gene: -
J gene: TRBJ1-6
V gene: TRBV28
clone size: -
CDR3 DNA: TGTGCCGGAAGAAGCGGTTCCGGCAGTTCAAGCTCCTATAATTCACCCCTCCACTTT
CDR3 protein: CAGRSGSGSSSSYNSPLHF

D gene: -
J gene: TRBJ1-6
V gene: TRBV19
clone size: -
CDR3 DNA: TGTGCCAGTAGTATGGTGGAGGGTAATTCACCCCTCCACTTT
CDR3 protein: CASSMVEGNSPLHF

D gene: TRBD1
J gene: TRBJ1-1
V gene: TRBV7-2
clone size: -
CDR3 DNA: TGTGCCAGCAGCTACGGACAGGCCATGAACACTGAAGCTTTCTTT
CDR3 protein: CASSYGQAMNTEAFF

D gene: -
J gene: TRBJ1-5
V gene: TRBV10-3
clone size: few
CDR3 DNA: TGTGCCACCTCACCGTTAGCGGATAGCAATCAGCCCCAGCATTTT
CDR3 protein: CATSPLADSNQPQHF

D gene: TRBD1
J gene: TRBJ2-3
V gene: TRBV29-1
clone size: -
CDR3 DNA: TGCAGCGTCCTCGGGGGACAGGGGCCGACAGATACGCAGTATTTT
CDR3 protein: CSVLGGQGPTDTQYF

D gene: TRBD1
J gene: TRBJ2-4
V gene: TRBV3-1/TRBV3-2
clone size: few
CDR3 DNA: TGTGCCAGCACCCCAGGGACAGGGAAAAACATTCAGTACTTC
CDR3 protein: CASTPGTGKNIQYF

D gene: TRBD1
J gene: TRBJ1-2
V gene: TRBV29-1
clone size: -
CDR3 DNA: TGCAGCGTTGAAGTTTGGGACAGCAACTATGGCTACACCTTC
CDR3 protein: CSVEVWDSNYGYTF

D gene: TRBD1
J gene: TRBJ1-5
V gene: TRBV2
clone size: many
CDR3 DNA: TGTGCCAGCAGCTCAACGGGACAGGGCAATCAGCCCCAGCATTTT
CDR3 protein: CASSSTGQGNQPQHF

D gene: TRBD1
J gene: TRBJ2-2
V gene: TRBV30
clone size: -
CDR3 DNA: TGTGCCTGGAGGATGAAGAGGCAGGGGGCTAACGGGGAGCTGTTTTTT
CDR3 protein: CAWRMKRQGANGELFF

D gene: TRBD2
J gene: TRBJ2-1
V gene: TRBV6-5
clone size: few
CDR3 DNA: TGTGCCAGCAGGCCAGGACTAGCGGGGGGGAATGAGCAGTTCTTC
CDR3 protein: CASRPGLAGGNEQFF

D gene: TRBD2
J gene: TRBJ2-7
V gene: TRBV14
clone size: -
CDR3 DNA: TGTGCCAGCAGCCTCCGGACTAGTCGCGAGCAGTACTTC
CDR3 protein: CASSLRTSREQYF

D gene: -
J gene: TRBJ1-5
V gene: TRBV2
clone size: -
CDR3 DNA: TGTGCCAGCAGTGAAAGGCGGGGATTTAGCAATCAGCCCCAGCATTTT
CDR3 protein: CASSERRGFSNQPQHF

D gene: TRBD2
J gene: TRBJ2-5
V gene: TRBV5-8
clone size: -
CDR3 DNA: TGTGCCAGCAGCTTGGAAGGGTGGAAAAGCGGGGGGCCCCAAGAGACCCAGTACTTC
CDR3 protein: CASSLEGWKSGGPQETQYF

D gene: -
J gene: TRBJ2-7
V gene: TRBV6-5
clone size: -
CDR3 DNA: TGTGCCAGCAGGATTTCGGGAAGCTCCTACGAGCAGTACTTC
CDR3 protein: CASRISGSSYEQYF

D gene: TRBD1
J gene: TRBJ1-5
V gene: TRBV24-1
clone size: -
CDR3 DNA: TGTGCCACCAGTGACCGGACAGGGCCCAACAGACAGCCCCAGCATTTT
CDR3 protein: CATSDRTGPNRQPQHF

D gene: -
J gene: TRBJ2-5
V gene: TRBV7-3
clone size: -
CDR3 DNA: TGTGCCAGCAGCCCACATGGAGGGGGCGGAGAAGAGACCCAGTACTTC
CDR3 protein: CASSPHGGGGEETQYF